The 26 T cell receptor beta chains below all came from one sample that was sequenced in a study of control samples from healthy donors and cancer patients. Generated by immunoSEQ multiplex PCR, the TCRdb table keeps only in-frame clones and is missing some. The repertoire has about 79,000 clones, roughly 93% of them found once; the top ten carry around 1.3%. The specimen sequenced was PBMCs. These receptors were taken from a woman aged 40-49 years with lung cancer.

The J gene is TRBJ1-2, the V gene TRBV19, with a tentative D call TRBD1 (5 bases). Germline V gene lookup returns CDR1 LNHDA and CDR2 SQIVND (reference sequence). Trimming removed 2 bases at V and 6 bases at J, with 7 bases between. The CDR3 length is 12 residues. The CDR3: CASSIQGDGYTF. CDR3 nucleotides: TGTGCCAGTAGTATACAGGGAGATGGCTACACCTTC.

The V gene is TRBV13, the J gene TRBJ1-3, with 7 bases lining up with TRBD1. The CDR3 contains 19 residues. Germline-derived CDR1 and CDR2 are PRHDT and FYEKMQ (reference sequence). After removal of 5 bases from V and 0 bases from J, the junction contained 16 bases not matched to a gene. CDR3 protein: CASSRGGARSLFSGNTIYF. CDR3 DNA sequence: TGTGCCAGCAGCCGAGGGGGCGCGAGGTCCTTATTCTCTGGAAACACCATATATTTT.

A few counts support this clone. The chain links TRBV2 to TRBJ1-5, with 8 positions matching TRBD1. CDR1 is SNHLY, CDR2 FYNNEI, per germline. This CDR3 region has 15 residues. With V trimmed by 5 bases and J by 6 bases, 9 bases remained unmatched. Written as DNA, the CDR3 is TGTGCCAGCAGTTTCGGACAGGGCTCGGTTCAGCCCCAGCATTTT. Its translation is CASSFGQGSVQPQHF.

This chain joins TRBV7-8 and TRBJ2-5; D is perhaps TRBD2 (5 bases). Trimming removed 4 bases at V and 0 bases at J, with 6 bases between. The CDR3 spans 13 residues. Germline V gene lookup returns CDR1 SGHVS and CDR2 FQNEAQ. CDR3 coding DNA: TGTGCCAGCAGCTGGACTTACCAAGAGACCCAGTACTTC. Translating it yields CASSWTYQETQYF.

This clone was found once. The genes are TRBV30 and TRBJ2-2, with D perhaps TRBD1 (6 bases). Per the germline V gene, CDR1 is GTSNPN and CDR2 is SVGIG (reference sequence). This CDR3 spans 13 amino acids. V was cut by 4 bases and J by 5 bases, with 11 bases left in between. The CDR3 spells CAWKGGFTGELFF. The DNA of the CDR3 is TGTGCCTGGAAAGGGGGTTTTACCGGGGAGCTGTTTTTT.

The rearrangement uses TRBV5-5 and TRBJ2-2; D could derive from TRBD1 or TRBD2 (6 bases each). This CDR3 comprises 14 residues. V was trimmed by 1 base and J by 8 bases, leaving 12 bases between them. CDR1 SGHKS and CDR2 YYEKEE come from the germline V gene (reference sequence). This CDR3 reads CASSLRRGSGELFF. CDR3 DNA: TGTGCCAGCAGCTTGAGGAGGGGGTCTGGGGAGCTGTTTTTT.

The chain has TRBV7-3 and TRBJ2-2, with D perhaps TRBD1 or TRBD2 (5 bases each). The CDR3 contains 15 residues. Trimming removed 5 bases at V and 2 bases at J, with 12 bases between. CDR1 and CDR2 from the germline V gene are SGHTA and FQGTGA. CDR3 sequence (DNA): TGTGCCAGCAGCCCATTCGGGGCAAACACCGGGGAGCTGTTTTTT. The encoded protein is CASSPFGANTGELFF. The variable domain in full, completed from reference TRBV7-3 and TRBJ2-2, reads GAGVSQTPSNKVTEKGKYVELRCDPISGHTALYWYRQSLGQGPEFLIYFQGTGAADDSGLPNDRFFAVRPEGSVSTLKIQRTERGDSAVYLCASSPFGANTGELFFGEGSRLTVL.

The chain is built from TRBV9 and TRBJ2-7, with TRBD2 as a possible D gene (6 bases). This CDR3 has 13 amino acids. CDR1 and CDR2 (germline): SGDLS, YYNGEE. V dropped 4 bases and J dropped 5 bases, with 13 bases sitting between them. The CDR3 sequence: CASSPSGWDEQYF. CDR3 coding DNA: TGTGCCAGCAGCCCAAGCGGGTGGGACGAGCAGTACTTC.

The chain joins TRBV2 to TRBJ1-4, with D possibly TRBD1 on 6 matching bases. V gave up 6 bases and J gave up 4 bases, with 12 bases separating them. CDR1 and CDR2 (germline): SNHLY, FYNNEI. CDR3 length: 14 amino acids. The chain's CDR3 is CASRGGGSNEKLFF. The CDR3 DNA follows: TGTGCCAGCAGGGGGGGCGGGAGTAATGAAAAACTGTTTTTT.

The chain employs TRBV5-1 and TRBJ1-6, with D maybe TRBD1 (5 bases). CDR1 and CDR2 from the germline V gene are SGHRS and YFSETQ. Trimming stripped 4 bases from V and 2 bases from J, with 16 bases between. The CDR3 consists of 17 residues. As DNA, the CDR3 is TGCGCCAGCAGCGAGCGGGGCGGAGGCGCCTATAATTCACCCCTCCACTTT. It encodes CASSERGGGAYNSPLHF.

The genes are TRBV24-1 and TRBJ2-1; TRBD2 might be the D (7 bases). The germline V gene has CDR1 KGHDR and CDR2 SFDVKD. V lost 4 bases to trimming and J lost 0 bases, with 12 bases between them. This CDR3 has 16 residues. Here the CDR3 reads CATSEGGGTSYNEQFF. As DNA, the CDR3 is TGTGCCACCAGTGAAGGGGGGGGAACCTCCTACAATGAGCAGTTCTTC.

The V call is TRBV21-1, the J call TRBJ1-1. TRBV21-1 is marked as a pseudogene. CDR3 size: 17 residues. Here the CDR3 DNA reads TGTGCCAGCAGCAAACGGTGGGGGGAGCGGCTAAACACTGAAGCTTTCTTT. Translation: CASSKRWGERLNTEAFF.

CDR3 nucleotide sequence: TGTGCCAGCAGAGCCGGCACTGTCAATCAGCCCCAGCATTTT. This sequence encodes CASRAGTVNQPQHF. The chain recombines TRBV21-1 with TRBJ1-5. TRBV21-1 is a listed pseudogene. The CDR3 is 14 residues long.

The rearrangement links TRBV27 to TRBJ2-3; 8 bases line up with TRBD1. J was trimmed by 6 bases and V by 4 bases; bases with no gene match: 6. Germline lookup yields CDR1 MNHEY and CDR2 SMNVEV (reference sequence). The length of the CDR3 is 14 residues. The CDR3 spells CASSWGQELDTQYF. The CDR3 DNA reads TGTGCCAGCAGTTGGGGACAGGAGCTCGATACGCAGTATTTT.

This clone was seen only once. The chain employs TRBV4-1 and TRBJ1-2; a weak D match, TRBD1 (6 bases). The germline gives CDR1 MGHRA, CDR2 YSYEKL. V was cut by 0 bases and J by 5 bases, with 13 bases left in between. This CDR3 comprises 15 residues. The CDR3 protein is CASSQDPGEVYGYTF. CDR3 DNA: TGCGCCAGCAGCCAAGACCCAGGGGAGGTATATGGCTACACCTTC.

V and J are TRBV6-1 and TRBJ1-1; no clear D gene. Germline assignment: CDR1 MNHNS and CDR2 SASEGT. The CDR3 is 12 residues long. With 2 bases removed from V and 7 bases from J, the gap between germline ends came to 8 bases. DNA of the CDR3: TGTGCCAGCAGTGAATATGGCAGTGAAGCTTTCTTT. It specifies CASSEYGSEAFF.

For the CDR3, the DNA is TGTGCCAGCAACTCCGGAGGAGCCGACAATCAGCCCCAGCATTTT. It yields the protein CASNSGGADNQPQHF. V usage is TRBV28 and J usage is TRBJ1-5; D is unresolved. V was shortened by 7 bases and J by 3 bases, with 16 bases between the two germline ends. The CDR3 covers 15 residues. Germline lookup yields CDR1 MDHEN and CDR2 SYDVKM. The full variable domain, in which reference TRBV28 and TRBJ1-5 provide the parts outside the CDR3, is DVKVTQSSRYLVKRTGEKVFLECVQDMDHENMFWYRQDPGLGLRLIYFSYDVKMKEKGDIPEGYSVSREKKERFSLILESASTNQTSMYLCASNSGGADNQPQHFGDGTRLSIL.

The chain uses TRBV5-5 and TRBJ2-7; the D is unclear. Germline CDR1 reads SGHKS; CDR2 reads YYEKEE (reference sequence). V was clipped by 5 bases and J by 4 bases, with 13 bases between them. This CDR3 has 13 residues. Written as DNA, the CDR3 is TGTGCCAGCAGAGCAGTCGCCAGTTACGAGCAGTACTTC. It specifies CASRAVASYEQYF.

The DNA of the CDR3 is TGTGCCAGCAGCCTTGGACAGCTACTTACCTCTAGCACAGATACGCAGTATTTT. Translated, it gives CASSLGQLLTSSTDTQYF. The chain has TRBV9 and TRBJ2-3; possible D gene TRBD1, 6 bases. V lost 4 bases and J lost 0, with 21 bases in between. This CDR3 is built from 18 residues. Per germline, CDR1 SGDLS and CDR2 YYNGEE.

V and J are TRBV6-5 and TRBJ2-3, with D perhaps being TRBD1 or TRBD2 (6 bases each). The CDR3 has 13 residues. Germline CDR1 is MNHEY and CDR2 is SVGAGI. V shed 7 bases and J shed 3 bases, with 11 bases lying between them. The CDR3: CASKGGGTDTQYF. In DNA form, the CDR3 reads TGTGCCAGCAAGGGGGGTGGGACAGATACGCAGTATTTT.

The rearrangement joins TRBV12-5 to TRBJ1-2; maybe TRBD1 (6 bases). CDR3 length: 16 residues. Germline CDR1 LGHNT, CDR2 FRNRAP. The ends were cut back, 5 bases at V and 7 bases at J, with 23 bases in the middle. This chain's CDR3 is CASGADSGGFSFGYTF. CDR3 nucleotides: TGTGCTAGTGGTGCGGACAGCGGCGGATTCAGTTTTGGCTACACCTTC.

V gene TRBV6-5 combines with J gene TRBJ2-3; D not resolved. This CDR3 contains 14 residues. The germline V and J ends were trimmed by 4 bases and 5 bases, with 13 bases remaining between them. Per germline, CDR1 MNHEY and CDR2 SVGAGI. CDR3 residues: CASSFLDGEDTQYF. The CDR3 DNA follows: TGTGCCAGCAGTTTCCTGGACGGAGAAGATACGCAGTATTTT.

The chain has TRBV28 and TRBJ1-5; possible D gene TRBD1, 6 bases. The germline V gene has CDR1 MDHEN and CDR2 SYDVKM. The CDR3 consists of 14 residues. V was cut by 6 bases and J by 3 bases, with 12 bases left in between. The CDR3 reads CASSLGGPNQPQHF. The CDR3 DNA reads TGTGCCAGCAGCCTAGGGGGTCCCAATCAGCCCCAGCATTTT.

The chain has TRBV12-3 or TRBV12-4 and TRBJ2-7; 9 positions agree with TRBD2. CDR3 length: 12 amino acids. Trimming took 6 bases from V and 9 from J; bases not matched to a gene: 6. CDR3 sequence reads: CASSHSSGVQYF. CDR3 in DNA: TGTGCCAGCAGCCATTCTAGCGGGGTGCAGTACTTC.

V is TRBV18 and J is TRBJ1-1; no clear D. The CDR3 covers 13 residues. Trimming took 0 bases from V and 2 from J, leaving 4 bases between them. Germline CDR1 KGHSH, CDR2 LQKENI. Written as DNA, the CDR3 is TGTGCCAGCTCACCACCGTTAAACACTGAAGCTTTCTTT. Protein sequence: CASSPPLNTEAFF.

The rearrangement joins TRBV5-5 to TRBJ2-7, with D perhaps TRBD1 (6 bases). The CDR3 consists of 15 residues. The germline V and J ends were trimmed by 6 bases and 1 base, with 17 bases remaining between them. The germline V gene has CDR1 SGHKS and CDR2 YYEKEE (reference sequence). Here the CDR3 DNA reads TGTGCCAGCATGGGTCCGACAGGATTGTCCTACGAGCAGTACTTC. It encodes CASMGPTGLSYEQYF.